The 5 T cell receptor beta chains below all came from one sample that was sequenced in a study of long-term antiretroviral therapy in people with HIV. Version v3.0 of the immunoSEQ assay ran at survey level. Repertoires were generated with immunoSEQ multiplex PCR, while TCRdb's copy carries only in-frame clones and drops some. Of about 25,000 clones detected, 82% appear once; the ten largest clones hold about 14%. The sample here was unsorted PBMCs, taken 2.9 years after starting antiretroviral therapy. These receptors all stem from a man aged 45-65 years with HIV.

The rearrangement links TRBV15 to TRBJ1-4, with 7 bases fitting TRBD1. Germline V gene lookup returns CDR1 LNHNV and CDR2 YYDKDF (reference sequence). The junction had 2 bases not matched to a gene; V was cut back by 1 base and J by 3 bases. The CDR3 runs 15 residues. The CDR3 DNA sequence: TGTGCCACCAGCAGAGGGGACAGCTCTAATGAAAAACTGTTTTTT. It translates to CATSRGDSSNEKLFF.

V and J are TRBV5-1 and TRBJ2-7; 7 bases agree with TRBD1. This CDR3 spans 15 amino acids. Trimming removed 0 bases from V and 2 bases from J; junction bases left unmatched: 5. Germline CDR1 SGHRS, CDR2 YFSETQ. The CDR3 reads CASSLGGGVAYEQYF. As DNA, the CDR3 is TGCGCCAGCAGCTTGGGAGGGGGCGTCGCCTACGAGCAGTACTTC. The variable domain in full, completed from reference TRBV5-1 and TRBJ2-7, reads KAGVTQTPRYLIKTRGQQVTLSCSPISGHRSVSWYQQTPGQGLQFLFEYFSETQRNKGNFPGRFSGRQFSNSRSEMNVSTLELGDSALYLCASSLGGGVAYEQYFGPGTRLTVT.

The CDR3 is CASSPGTGGHDYGYTF. CDR3 coding DNA: TGTGCCAGCAGCCCCGGTACTGGGGGGCACGACTATGGCTACACCTTC. The genes are TRBV7-2 and TRBJ1-2; possibly TRBD1 for D (6 bases). Germline V gene sequence: CDR1 SGHTA, CDR2 FQGNSA. V lost 5 bases, J lost 3 bases, and 19 bases lay in between. CDR3 length equals 16 residues.

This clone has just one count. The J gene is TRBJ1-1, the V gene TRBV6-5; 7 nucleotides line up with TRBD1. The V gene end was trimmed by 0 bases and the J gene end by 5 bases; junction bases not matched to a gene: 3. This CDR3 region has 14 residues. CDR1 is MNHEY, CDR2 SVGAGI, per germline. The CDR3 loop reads CASSYSRGRTEAFF. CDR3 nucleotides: TGTGCCAGCAGTTACTCGAGGGGGCGAACTGAAGCTTTCTTT.

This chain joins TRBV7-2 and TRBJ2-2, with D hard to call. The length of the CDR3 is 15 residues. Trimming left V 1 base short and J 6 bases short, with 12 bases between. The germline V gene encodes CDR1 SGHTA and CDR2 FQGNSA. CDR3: CASSLVNSLSGELFF. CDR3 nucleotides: TGTGCCAGCAGCTTAGTAAACAGCCTTTCCGGGGAGCTGTTTTTT.